This T cell receptor beta chain comes out of a study of graft-versus-host responses after intestinal transplantation. Findings and caveats of the study: Allografts of patients with graft-donor T cell macrochimerism showed high graft-versus-host to host-versus-graft clone ratios. After transplant, early declines in HvG clones were associated with peak levels of circulating GvH clones.

Sequencing was performed with immunoSEQ multiplex PCR; in TCRdb, only in-frame clones are kept and a portion is missing. The table lists some 97,000 clones, over 75% of them singletons. Regarding this clone: The antigen is unknown.

The germline V gene encodes CDR1 LNHDA and CDR2 SQIVND (reference sequence). Trimming left V 8 bases short and J 0 bases short, with 17 bases between. The CDR3 has 16 amino acids. The sequence was collected from a human donor who was the organ donor for an intestinal transplant. The specimen comprised unstimulated CD4+ T cells sorted from spleen or lymph node cells, sampled before transplant. The rearrangement uses TRBV19 and TRBJ1-3; D perhaps matches TRBD1 (6 bases). CDR3 region: CASPLRGQHSGNTIYF. The CDR3 coding sequence is TGTGCCAGTCCCCTACGAGGACAGCACTCTGGAAACACCATATATTTT.